This entry lists 25 T cell receptor beta chains sequenced from one sample in a study of memory CD4+ T cells and cytomegalovirus serostatus. The sort gate was single viable CD3+CD4+CD8-CD45RO+ cells for memory CD4+ T cells. Only in-frame clones appear in the TCRdb table, and some are missing; sequencing was by immunoSEQ multiplex PCR. The table shows 61,000 or so clones, with less than 85% occurring only once. The sample was memory CD4+ T cells from blood. The source of these receptors is an adult in good health and CMV-seronegative. Some clones in this sample may be carry-over from other donors' samples.

The chain couples TRBV28 to TRBJ2-3; 7 bases fit TRBD1. The CDR3 sequence is 17 residues long. CDR1 is MDHEN, CDR2 SYDVKM, per germline. V lost 2 bases to trimming and J lost 0 bases; unmatched junction nucleotides: 8. Here the CDR3 reads CASSLSAGGFSTDTQYF. CDR3 sequence (DNA): TGTGCCAGCAGTTTAAGCGCAGGGGGTTTTAGCACAGATACGCAGTATTTT.

CDR3 nucleotide sequence: TGTGCCAGCACACCATGGGGACAGGGGGCGACAAACGGGGAGCTGTTTTTT. The encoded protein is CASTPWGQGATNGELFF. The chain has TRBV27 and TRBJ2-2; 12 bases map to TRBD1. The V segment lost 7 bases and the J segment 7 bases; nucleotides outside the gene matches: 13. This CDR3 has 17 residues. Germline CDR1 is MNHEY and CDR2 is SMNVEV (reference sequence).

This clone was seen a few times. The chain combines TRBV5-4 with TRBJ1-5; D is uncertain. The CDR3 runs to 14 residues. V lost 3 bases to trimming and J lost 5 bases, with 12 bases between them. The germline V gene encodes CDR1 SGHNT and CDR2 YYREEE (reference sequence). The CDR3 DNA is TGTGCCAGCAGCTCCGACGGTACACATCAGCCCCAGCATTTT. It is translated as CASSSDGTHQPQHF.

This chain uses TRBV19 with TRBJ1-4; D is undetermined. CDR3 length: 14 amino acids. CDR1 LNHDA and CDR2 SQIVND come from the germline V gene (reference sequence). Trimming stripped 3 bases from V and 3 bases from J, with 8 bases between. In DNA form, the CDR3 reads TGTGCCAGTAGTATGGAGGGATCTAATGAAAAACTGTTTTTT. Amino acid sequence: CASSMEGSNEKLFF.

The table lists this clone with a few counts. The chain recombines TRBV5-1 with TRBJ2-1; 9 nucleotides line up with TRBD1. The CDR3 totals 15 residues. V was clipped by 4 bases and J by 2 bases; unmatched bases: 4. The V gene's germline CDR1 is SGHRS and CDR2 YFSETQ. Here the CDR3 DNA reads TGCGCCAGCAGCCAGACAGGGGGAGCCTACAATGAGCAGTTCTTC. Its translation: CASSQTGGAYNEQFF.

The rearrangement joins TRBV7-9 to TRBJ2-3, with a weak D call TRBD2 (6 bases). V was trimmed by 4 bases and J by 12 bases, leaving 14 bases between them. Germline loops: CDR1 SEHNR, CDR2 FQNEAQ (reference sequence). The CDR3 runs 12 residues. CDR3 sequence (DNA): TGTGCCAGCAGCTCGGACTACCGAGCCCAGTATTTT. Residues: CASSSDYRAQYF.

The chain recombines TRBV28 with TRBJ1-2; D is uncertain. Looked up from germline, CDR1 is MDHEN and CDR2 is SYDVKM. Trimming removed 5 bases at V and 9 bases at J, with 19 bases between. The CDR3 spans 14 residues. CDR3 nucleotides: TGTGCCAGCAGTGATACTCGACGGTCGACTAGCTACACCTTC. It translates to CASSDTRRSTSYTF.

In this sample, this clone turned up a few times. The J gene is TRBJ2-7, the V gene TRBV28; TRBD1 is a possible D gene (5 bases). V lost 7 bases and J lost 3, with 10 bases in between. This CDR3 spans 12 amino acids. The germline V gene encodes CDR1 MDHEN and CDR2 SYDVKM. The CDR3 protein is CASMFTGYEQYF. The DNA of the CDR3 is TGTGCCAGCATGTTTACAGGCTACGAGCAGTACTTC.

The rearrangement uses TRBV29-1 and TRBJ2-5; D uncertain. V was shortened by 1 base and J by 4 bases, with 10 bases between the two germline ends. The CDR3 is 13 residues long. Per the germline V gene, CDR1 is SQVTM and CDR2 is ANQGSEA. The CDR3 is CSVEVRPRETQYF. CDR3 nucleotide sequence: TGCAGCGTTGAAGTTCGTCCCAGAGAGACCCAGTACTTC.

This sequence joins TRBV2 and TRBJ2-3; 10 nucleotides line up with TRBD2. Looked up from germline, CDR1 is SNHLY and CDR2 is FYNNEI. This CDR3 is built from 16 residues. V dropped 3 bases and J dropped 2; count of bases not matched to a gene: 5. CDR3 nucleotides: TGTGCCAGCAGTGACGATCTAGCGGGGGCCACAGATACGCAGTATTTT. This encodes CASSDDLAGATDTQYF.

V gene TRBV7-2 combines with J gene TRBJ2-3; TRBD2 might be the D (5 bases). Between the trimmed V and J ends, which lost 5 bases and 0 bases, there was a span of 12 bases. This CDR3 comprises 15 residues. CDR1 and CDR2 from the germline V gene are SGHTA and FQGNSA. The CDR3 nucleotides read TGTGCCAGCAGCCTAGGGCTAGCAAGCACAGATACGCAGTATTTT. Translating gives CASSLGLASTDTQYF.

The chain combines TRBV5-5 with TRBJ2-7; possible D gene TRBD1, 6 bases. V was pared by 0 bases and J by 3 bases, with 19 bases between. Germline CDR1 and CDR2: SGHKS and YYEKEE (reference sequence). This CDR3 has 17 amino acids. Here the CDR3 DNA reads TGTGCCAGCAGCTTGGCCGCGAGCCGACAGGAGATCTACGAGCAGTACTTC. Translated: CASSLAASRQEIYEQYF.

The chain carries TRBV11-2 and TRBJ1-2; 10 nucleotides agree with TRBD1. The CDR3 sequence is 16 residues long. Germline CDR1 SGHAT, CDR2 FQNNGV. J was trimmed by 2 bases and V by 4 bases; bases with no gene match: 7. CDR3 residues: CASSSPRTGGNYGYTF. The CDR3 region has the DNA TGTGCCAGCAGCTCTCCGAGGACAGGGGGGAACTATGGCTACACCTTC.

A word on this clone: In the same sample, other DNA sequences code for this CDR3. The chain employs TRBV7-9 and TRBJ2-5; 12 bases match TRBD1. Germline V gene data show CDR1 as SEHNR and CDR2 as FQNEAQ (reference sequence). The CDR3 contains 16 residues. Unmatched junction bases numbered 1, after V lost 1 base and J lost 1 base. Written as DNA, the CDR3 is TGTGCCAGCAGCTTAGGGGACAGGGGGCTCCAAGAGACCCAGTACTTC. This translates into CASSLGDRGLQETQYF.

This sequence joins TRBV4-2 and TRBJ2-1; D uncertain. The CDR3 loop spans 14 amino acids. The germline CDR1 and CDR2 sequences are LGHNA and YNFKEQ. The V gene lost 0 bases and the J gene lost 7 bases, with 10 bases spanning the gap. CDR3 protein: CASSQDTGGNEQFF. CDR3 in DNA: TGTGCCAGCAGCCAAGATACGGGTGGGAATGAGCAGTTCTTC.

This clone was observed a handful of times. The V call is TRBV6-1, the J call TRBJ2-7, with TRBD2 as a possible D gene (5 bases). Trimming shortened V by 5 bases and J by 6 bases, and 14 bases separated the two germline ends. CDR3 length: 13 residues. CDR1 is MNHNS, CDR2 SASEGT, per germline. The CDR3 loop reads CASSTLGDTEQYF. In DNA, the CDR3 is TGTGCCAGCAGTACACTAGGTGATACCGAGCAGTACTTC.

This clone was seen only once. CDR3: CASSWGTASQETQYF. The CDR3 DNA reads as TGCGCCAGCAGCTGGGGGACAGCTTCGCAAGAGACCCAGTACTTC. The J gene is TRBJ2-5, the V gene TRBV5-1; TRBD1 matches at 7 bases. The CDR3 is 15 amino acids. The germline CDR1 and CDR2 sequences are SGHRS and YFSETQ. With V trimmed by 3 bases and J by 2 bases, 7 bases remained unmatched.

The gene calls are TRBV28 and TRBJ1-4, with D perhaps TRBD1 (5 bases). The CDR3 sequence is 17 residues long. CDR1 and CDR2 (germline): MDHEN, SYDVKM. V shed 5 bases and J shed 6 bases, with 22 bases lying between them. CDR3 coding DNA: TGTGCCAGCAGTCCCCGGGCAGGGCAGCCCCTTCATGAAAAACTGTTTTTT. It translates to CASSPRAGQPLHEKLFF.

V usage is TRBV11-3 and J usage is TRBJ1-1, with D tentatively TRBD1 (5 bases). Trimming pared 3 bases from V and 1 base from J, leaving 21 bases between. The CDR3 spans 18 residues. The germline V gene encodes CDR1 SGHNT and CDR2 YENEEA. The CDR3 spells CASSFGGIGKEKNTEAFF. As DNA, the CDR3 is TGTGCCAGCAGCTTTGGGGGAATTGGTAAGGAGAAGAACACTGAAGCTTTCTTT.

For this clone: One end of the junction varies from germline; a read error may be responsible. The rearrangement joins TRBV6-1 to TRBJ2-2; D possibly corresponds to TRBD2 (6 bases). The CDR3 has 13 residues. From germline, CDR1 is MNHNS and CDR2 SASEGT. The CDR3 is CASSERSGLSPFF. CDR3 coding DNA: TGTGCCAGCAGTGAACGGAGCGGACTATCACCCTTCTTT.

The CDR3 DNA sequence: TGTGCCAGCAGTTACTCGGGAGCTAACTATGGCTACACCTTC. This sequence encodes CASSYSGANYGYTF. V usage is TRBV6-6 and J usage is TRBJ1-2; no definite D call. The germline gives CDR1 MNHNY, CDR2 SVGAGI (reference sequence). There are 14 residues in the CDR3. Trimming took off 0 bases at V and 0 bases at J, with 5 bases between the two ends.

The chain links TRBV30 to TRBJ2-7; TRBD2 agrees at 11 bases. The CDR3 has 14 residues. The ends lost 6 bases at V and 2 bases at J; junction bases unmatched: 6. The germline V gene encodes CDR1 GTSNPN and CDR2 SVGIG (reference sequence). The chain's CDR3 is CACLGLAGPYEQYF. The CDR3 nucleotides read TGTGCCTGCCTAGGACTAGCGGGCCCCTACGAGCAGTACTTC.

The V gene is TRBV19, the J gene TRBJ2-2; D possibly matches TRBD1 or TRBD2 (7 bases each). V was trimmed by 8 bases and J by 3 bases, leaving 13 bases between them. CDR3 size: 14 residues. Looked up from germline, CDR1 is LNHDA and CDR2 is SQIVND (reference sequence). The DNA of the CDR3 is TGTGCCAGTTCAGGGGGGGTTGACACCGGGGAGCTGTTTTTT. This translates into CASSGGVDTGELFF.

V gene TRBV7-9 combines with J gene TRBJ2-6, with no clear D. Germline-derived CDR1 and CDR2 are SEHNR and FQNEAQ (reference sequence). V was pared by 11 bases and J by 2 bases, with 10 bases between. This CDR3 spans 13 amino acids. CDR3 in amino acids: CAHSLAGANVLTF. The DNA of the CDR3 is TGTGCCCACAGCCTGGCTGGGGCCAACGTCCTGACTTTC.

This clone was seen a few times. The chain is built from TRBV29-1 and TRBJ2-3; D assignment may be TRBD1 or TRBD2 (5 bases each). Trimming took off 7 bases at V and 2 bases at J, with 19 bases between the two ends. The CDR3 has 15 amino acids. Germline V gives CDR1 SQVTM, CDR2 ANQGSEA. The DNA for the CDR3 is TGCAGCGGGAAGGAAGGGACGGCGCCCACAGATACGCAGTATTTT. Protein sequence: CSGKEGTAPTDTQYF.